The sequence of this T cell receptor beta chain was determined in a study of a mutant IDH1 vaccine in newly diagnosed glioma. Turning to the study itself: Treated individuals were around 60% male and approximately 40% female, averaging about 40 years of age. Standard pretreatment was either radiotherapy, temozolomide, or, for most, radiochemotherapy with temozolomide.

Clones were read by immunoSEQ multiplex PCR, and TCRdb kept only the in-frame ones, dropping some. The sample lists 50,000 or so clones; roughly 80% were seen once. Deletions cut 3 bases from V and 1 base from J, with 13 bases between. Germline values: CDR1 MNHEY, CDR2 SVGAGI. The CDR3 sequence is 15 residues long. The time point was: baseline, week 1 (first vaccination visit). The treatment: pre-vaccination baseline after standard-of-care therapy. The astrocytomas were IDH1-mutant, ATRX-negative, and WHO grade 3 or 4. This clonotype was obtained from a young man with glioma. This chain joins TRBV6-5 and TRBJ2-7; D possibly matches TRBD1 or TRBD2 (5 bases each). Specimen: PBMCs, collected from a glioma patient treated with radiotherapy, temozolomide or both. CDR3 coding DNA: TGTGCCAGCAGTTATGGGACGGCCCGTTCCTACGAGCAGTACTTC. It specifies CASSYGTARSYEQYF.